Shown below are 3 T cell receptor beta chains from a single sample sequenced in a study of T cells expressing NK-cell markers. Using the 5' RACE reads, TCRdb records one entry per CDR3 protein without DNA. The sample holds some 500,000 distinct CDR3 sequences. Sequenced material: blood T cells: a sorted CD56 or NKG2C T cell subset, CD4+ or CD8+ T cells, or bulk PBMC T cells (not recorded which). The receptors originated from a woman aged 50 to 60 in good health.

This chain joins TRBV3-1 and TRBJ1-2; TCRdb outputs TRBD1, but without DNA this stays unchecked. The CDR3 consists of 14 residues. The germline gives CDR1 LGHDT, CDR2 YNNKEL (reference sequence). CDR3 region: CASSPRGRLYGYTF.

The gene calls are TRBV5-1 and TRBJ2-7; with no DNA, the TCRdb D assignment of TRBD2 cannot be verified. This CDR3 has 15 amino acids. Per germline, CDR1 SGHRS and CDR2 YFSETQ. The CDR3 spells CASSLGAGDLYEQYF.

The genes are TRBV20-1 and TRBJ2-7; TCRdb reports TRBD1, a call that lacks DNA to check it against. The CDR3 sequence is 14 residues long. In germline, CDR1 is DFQATT, CDR2 SNEGSKA (reference sequence). CDR3 protein: CSVVSPGPLYEQYF.